This TCR beta chain was retrieved from a study of blood T cell repertoires in COVID-19. Study context: The United States, Italy and Spain provided the acute and convalescent COVID-19 samples.

The Seattle patients joined while their infection was active and were tracked longitudinally afterward. Per the germline V gene, CDR1 is LGHNA and CDR2 is YSLEER. CDR3 length: 13 residues. V shed 3 bases and J shed 3 bases, with 7 bases lying between them. Some clones are missing from TCRdb's copy, which holds only in-frame ones; the method was immunoSEQ multiplex PCR. The sample holds fewer than 350,000 clones; more than 80% are singletons and the top ten take 6% to 7%. The V gene is TRBV4-3, the J gene TRBJ2-3; D call uncertain. The receptor's source is a woman younger than 45 with COVID-19, enrolled during active disease. The sample comprised peripheral blood. CDR3 region: CASSQTSTDTQYF. CDR3 nucleotides: TGCGCCAGCAGCCAGACTTCAACAGATACGCAGTATTTT.